The sample holds a few counts of the clone carrying this TCR beta chain. Its antigen is as yet unknown. cDNA libraries for TCR alpha and TCR beta, carrying sample barcodes and UMIs, came from 5'RACE with constant-segment primers. One entry per CDR3 protein results from TCRdb running MiXCR on the 5' RACE reads. The table lists under 400,000 distinct CDR3 sequences, 21% of them singletons. This specimen belongs to a study of T-cell memory formation after mild COVID-19. Study results and caveats: There was no confirmation that second-wave clones peaking on day 37 were SARS-CoV-2 specific.

The V and J ends lost 1 base and 4 bases respectively, with 13 bases between them. This CDR3 spans 15 amino acids. The sample comprised PBMCs or a T cell subset sorted from them (not recorded which). The sequence was collected from an adult woman who had mild COVID-19 (a few samples of this study predate the infection). Cell type and time point are not known. The J gene is TRBJ2-5, the V gene TRBV12-3 or TRBV12-4, with a tentative D call TRBD2 (5 bases). The CDR3: CASSLGGIGGETQYF. CDR3 bases: TGTGCCAGCAGTTTAGGGGGAATCGGAGGAGAGACCCAGTACTTC.